This T cell receptor (beta chain) comes out of a study of T cell responses to AZD1222 COVID-19 vaccine. The study, taken as a whole, reports: Repertoire collection took place solely once the T cell response had peaked. Vaccination with two AZD1222 doses was followed by a rise in Spike-specific TCR breadth and depth.

J lost 3 bases, V lost 0 bases, and 3 bases had no gene match. Looked up from germline, CDR1 is KGHSH and CDR2 is LQKENI. This CDR3 spans 15 amino acids. The method was immunoSEQ multiplex PCR; TCRdb's version includes in-frame clones alone and lacks a portion of them. The sample records 70,000 to 95,000 clones, 85% to 90% being singletons. In the case of this clone: Its antigen is not identified.

The receptor was derived from an adult who received the AZD1222 COVID-19 vaccine. This chain connects TRBV18 to TRBJ2-5; TRBD2 matches 8 bases. This material consisted of peripheral blood, taken 28 days after the second AZD1222 dose. In DNA form, the CDR3 reads TGTGCCAGCTCACCACCTAGCGGGGAAAAAGAGACCCAGTACTTC. Protein sequence: CASSPPSGEKETQYF.